Included here is one T cell receptor beta chain sequence, with context. These data originate in a study of blood T cell repertoires in COVID-19. As for the study in general: Acute and convalescent COVID-19 specimens originated in the United States, Italy and Spain. The analysed material was cDNA or gDNA that came from T cells, B-cell-depleted T cells, or PBMCs.

This CDR3 is built from 13 residues. CDR1 and CDR2 (germline): MNHEY, SVGAGI. V lost 0 bases and J lost 5, with 7 bases in between. In the original processing: By means of reference gene primer amplification, nucleated cell counts were estimated. Clones were sequenced by immunoSEQ multiplex PCR, and TCRdb holds only the in-frame ones, with some missing. Clone size and the V and J calls come from that table; the DNA yielded D and trimming. The table shows over 90,000 clones, with around 89% occurring only once. The J gene is TRBJ1-2, the V gene TRBV6-5; D is possibly TRBD1 (5 bases). The sequence was collected from a woman aged 55 to 70 with acute or convalescent COVID-19. The specimen was peripheral blood. The CDR3 protein is CASSYSDSYGYTF. CDR3 nucleotide sequence: TGTGCCAGCAGTTACTCTGACAGTTATGGCTACACCTTC.